The rows below give T cell receptor beta chains drawn from one sample of a study of siplizumab effects on memory and regulatory T cells. The assay was immunoSEQ multiplex PCR, and TCRdb's table has in-frame clones only and misses some. The sample has 45,000 to 60,000 clones, roughly 90% seen once. Sequenced material: naive CD8+ T cells sorted from blood. The source of these receptors is a human donor in good health. Both conserved end residues are trimmed from each CDR3.

j_gene | v_gene | CDR3aa
TRBJ2-1 | TRBV27 | ASSPGTSGITYNEQF
TRBJ2-2 | TRBV6-5 | ASSYPLQGGTGELF
TRBJ2-1 | TRBV9 | ASSPPPGAHNEQF
TRBJ2-2 | TRBV4-1 | ASSQGGGLTGELF
TRBJ2-1 | TRBV4-1 | ASSLPAGSSYNEQF
TRBJ1-5 | TRBV18 | ASSSRDRLSNQPQH
TRBJ1-6 | TRBV5-6 | ASSLIQDNSPLH
TRBJ1-1 | TRBV5-6 | ASSLGHNAF
TRBJ2-7 | TRBV5-1 | ASSSPTWPYEQY
TRBJ2-5 | TRBV4-2 | ASSQGREGPETQY
TRBJ2-1 | TRBV30 | AWSVGLAGFYNEQF